The 19 T cell receptor beta chains reported below all come from one sample, sequenced in a study of OX40 agonist ivuxolimab in advanced cancers. The method was immunoSEQ multiplex PCR; TCRdb's version includes in-frame clones alone and lacks a portion of them. The repertoire holds tens of thousands of clones, with 82% as singletons. The sequencing here drew on CD4+ or CD8+ T cells sorted from blood, taken in a trial of the OX40 agonist ivuxolimab. The receptors were sampled from an adult with an advanced solid tumor such as melanoma, head and neck, liver or kidney cancer.

This clone was recorded a few times. The chain uses TRBV21-1 and TRBJ1-5; TRBD1 is the table's D call and was not checked against the DNA. TRBV21-1 is a known pseudogene. This CDR3 spans 23 amino acids. Here the CDR3 reads CASSKALRIRDRGREESNQPQHF. CDR3 nucleotide sequence: TGTGCCAGCAGCAAAGCGCTTCGAATCCGGGACAGGGGGCGCGAGGAGAGCAATCAGCCCCAGCATTTT.

About this clone itself: The junction departs from the called germline gene at one end, perhaps through a read error. The chain recombines TRBV7-7 with TRBJ2-3; D not resolved. Germline values: CDR1 SSHAT, CDR2 FNYEAQ (reference sequence). The CDR3 is made up of 14 amino acids. CDR3 DNA sequence: TGTGCTAGCAGCTTATCCGGAGCCCCAGATACGCAGTATTTT. Amino acid sequence: CASSLSGAPDTQYF. Full variable domain (missing parts from reference TRBV7-7 and TRBJ2-3): GAGVSQSPRYKVTKRGQDVTLRCDPISSHATLYWYQQALGQGPEFLTYFNYEAQPDKSGLPSDRFSAERPEGSISTLTIQRTEQRDSAMYRCASSLSGAPDTQYFGPGTRLTVL.

This clone has a single count. The chain links TRBV7-6 to TRBJ2-3, with TRBD2 as a possible D gene (6 bases). Germline CDR1 SGHVS, CDR2 FNYEAQ. The CDR3 has 15 amino acids. The germline V and J ends were trimmed by 2 bases and 3 bases, with 12 bases remaining between them. The chain's CDR3 is CASSLRGGVTDTQYF. The DNA for the CDR3 is TGTGCCAGCAGCTTACGGGGCGGGGTTACAGATACGCAGTATTTT.

The rearrangement links TRBV5-1 to TRBJ1-3, with D uncertain. Germline V CDR1 and CDR2: SGHRS, YFSETQ. The CDR3 totals 17 residues. With 1 base removed from V and 0 bases from J, the gap between germline ends came to 14 bases. The CDR3 reads CASSLSRLTLSGNTIYF. The CDR3 region has the DNA TGCGCCAGCAGCTTGAGCCGGTTAACCCTCTCTGGAAACACCATATATTTT.

This chain joins TRBV6-5 and TRBJ2-3; possibly TRBD1 or TRBD2 for D (5 bases each). CDR1 MNHEY and CDR2 SVGAGI come from the germline V gene. The ends were cut back, 2 bases at V and 1 base at J, with 13 bases in the middle. This CDR3 has 16 amino acids. The CDR3 here is CASSYGRDLGTDTQYF. The DNA for the CDR3 is TGTGCCAGCAGTTACGGCCGGGACCTGGGCACAGATACGCAGTATTTT.

The CDR3 DNA reads TGTGCCAGCAGTTTTGGGACAGGGACGTTGGGTGAGCAGTTCTTC. Protein: CASSFGTGTLGEQFF. The chain combines TRBV27 with TRBJ2-1; 9 bases are shared with TRBD1. The V gene's germline CDR1 is MNHEY and CDR2 SMNVEV (reference sequence). With V trimmed by 3 bases and J by 9 bases, 9 bases remained unmatched. This CDR3 comprises 15 residues.

This chain uses TRBV30 with TRBJ2-1; D possibly corresponds to TRBD1 (6 bases). Germline V CDR1 and CDR2: GTSNPN, SVGIG (reference sequence). The V and J ends lost 0 bases and 6 bases respectively, with 18 bases between them. This CDR3 is 16 amino acids long. The CDR3 DNA follows: TGTGCCTGGAGTGTGTTCAGGGGCCACGCGGGCAATGAGCAGTTCTTC. It codes for CAWSVFRGHAGNEQFF.

The chain combines TRBV10-3 with TRBJ2-5, with TRBD1 matching 7 bases. Germline V lookup: CDR1 ENHRY, CDR2 SYGVKD. This CDR3 has 14 residues. V was clipped by 4 bases and J by 3 bases; unmatched bases: 5. The CDR3 bases are TGTGCCATCAGTGCCCGACAGGGAGAAGAGACCCAGTACTTC. Encoded protein: CAISARQGEETQYF.

The chain joins TRBV23-1 to TRBJ1-6, with a weak D call TRBD1 (6 bases). TRBV23-1 is an ORF; its function is uncertain. CDR3 length equals 16 residues. V lost 2 bases and J 7 bases, leaving 15 bases between the germline ends. The CDR3 DNA is TGCGCCAGCAGTCAACCACAGGGACTAATAAATTCACCCCTCCACTTT. It is translated as CASSQPQGLINSPLHF.

The J gene is TRBJ2-1, the V gene TRBV4-2; a possible D gene is TRBD2 (7 bases). The germline CDR1 and CDR2 sequences are LGHNA and YNFKEQ. V shed 0 bases and J shed 3 bases, with 15 bases lying between them. The CDR3 extends over 17 amino acids. The CDR3 DNA reads TGTGCCAGCAGCCAAGAGGGGGCTCTAGCGGACTACAATGAGCAGTTCTTC. Protein: CASSQEGALADYNEQFF.

The chain combines TRBV18 with TRBJ2-7, with 9 positions matching TRBD2. The J segment lost 1 base and the V segment lost 3 bases, leaving 1 base of the junction unmatched. CDR1 and CDR2 from the germline V gene are KGHSH and LQKENI. This CDR3 comprises 14 residues. CDR3 coding DNA: TGTGCCAGCTCACCGGGACTAGCTTCCTACGAGCAGTACTTC. It is translated as CASSPGLASYEQYF.

The chain recombines TRBV9 with TRBJ1-6; D call uncertain. The CDR3 is made up of 13 amino acids. Germline assignment: CDR1 SGDLS and CDR2 YYNGEE. Trimming cost V 3 bases and J 7 bases, with 8 bases left between them. The CDR3 is CASSDWQNSPLHF. DNA for the CDR3: TGTGCCAGCAGCGACTGGCAGAATTCACCCCTCCACTTT.

The chain recombines TRBV27 with TRBJ1-5, with unresolved D. CDR1 is MNHEY, CDR2 SMNVEV, per germline (reference sequence). V was pared by 5 bases and J by 11 bases, with 19 bases between. CDR3 length equals 14 residues. The chain's CDR3 is CASSLAPAYSTQHF. The DNA of the CDR3 is TGTGCCAGCAGTCTAGCACCCGCGTATTCGACCCAGCATTTT.

The V and J genes are TRBV29-1 and TRBJ1-3; 9 positions match TRBD1. Germline CDR1 is SQVTM and CDR2 is ANQGSEA. The V and J ends lost 3 bases and 0 bases, in that order; junction bases with no gene match: 9. The CDR3 consists of 17 residues. The CDR3 reads CSVDHRTGDLSGNTIYF. The DNA for the CDR3 is TGCAGCGTTGATCATCGGACAGGGGACCTCTCTGGAAACACCATATATTTT.

The chain employs TRBV11-2 and TRBJ2-1, with a tentative D call TRBD2 (5 bases). The CDR3 is made up of 14 amino acids. With 5 bases removed from V and 4 bases from J, the gap between germline ends came to 12 bases. In germline, CDR1 is SGHAT, CDR2 FQNNGV. CDR3 residues: CASSPRVAYNEQFF. As DNA, the CDR3 is TGTGCCAGCAGCCCGAGAGTAGCGTACAATGAGCAGTTCTTC.

This chain joins TRBV28 and TRBJ1-5; no reliable D call. This CDR3 has 15 amino acids. The ends were cut back, 5 bases at V and 5 bases at J, with 16 bases in the middle. Per the germline V gene, CDR1 is MDHEN and CDR2 is SYDVKM. CDR3 in DNA: TGTGCCAGCAGTGCGCCCATCGGGAGTTATCAGCCCCAGCATTTT. Protein: CASSAPIGSYQPQHF. Filled out from reference TRBV28 and TRBJ1-5, the complete variable domain reads DVKVTQSSRYLVKRTGEKVFLECVQDMDHENMFWYRQDPGLGLRLIYFSYDVKMKEKGDIPEGYSVSREKKERFSLILESASTNQTSMYLCASSAPIGSYQPQHFGDGTRLSIL.

This clone was observed once. V is TRBV9 and J is TRBJ2-2, with 8 bases that match TRBD1. After removal of 0 bases from V and 2 bases from J, the junction contained 9 bases not matched to a gene. CDR1 and CDR2 from the germline V gene are SGDLS and YYNGEE. CDR3 length equals 18 residues. CDR3 nucleotide sequence: TGTGCCAGCAGCGTAGCCCCCGCGGACAGGGTAAACACCGGGGAGCTGTTTTTT. This codes for CASSVAPADRVNTGELFF.

The J gene is TRBJ2-1, the V gene TRBV30; D gene ambiguous. The V and J ends lost 0 bases and 6 bases respectively, with 6 bases between them. Looked up from germline, CDR1 is GTSNPN and CDR2 is SVGIG (reference sequence). The length of the CDR3 is 12 residues. The CDR3 is CAWSVGPNEQFF. CDR3 in DNA: TGTGCCTGGAGTGTAGGGCCCAATGAGCAGTTCTTC.

The V gene is TRBV4-1, the J gene TRBJ2-5; TRBD2 agrees at 12 bases. The CDR3 length is 16 residues. With V trimmed by 1 base and J by 3 bases, 3 bases remained unmatched. Germline V gene sequence: CDR1 MGHRA, CDR2 YSYEKL. CDR3 in DNA: TGCGCCAGCAGCCAAGTGACTAGCGGGAGAGAAGAGACCCAGTACTTC. Amino acids: CASSQVTSGREETQYF.